Shown below are 13 T cell receptor beta chains from a single sample sequenced in a study of blood T cell repertoires in COVID-19. Assay used: immunoSEQ multiplex PCR; TCRdb lists only in-frame clones, some missing. The sample holds 100,000 to 150,000 clones; around two thirds are singletons and the top ten take 2% to 2.5%. The sample comprised peripheral blood. These receptors all stem from a woman in her seventies with acute or convalescent COVID-19.

The rearrangement links TRBV9 to TRBJ2-5; D perhaps matches TRBD1 (5 bases). CDR1 is SGDLS and CDR2 is YYNGEE in the germline V gene. Deletions cut 1 base from V and 3 bases from J, with 13 bases between. The CDR3 has 15 amino acids. The CDR3 is CASSVRPGRKETQYF. CDR3 coding DNA: TGTGCCAGCAGCGTACGGCCAGGGCGTAAAGAGACCCAGTACTTC.

CDR3 DNA: TGTGCCAGCAGCTCGGGCGGCCAGGGGTGGGGCTACACCTTC. Encoded protein: CASSSGGQGWGYTF. The rearrangement joins TRBV13 to TRBJ1-2; D is perhaps TRBD1 (6 bases). Germline V lookup: CDR1 PRHDT, CDR2 FYEKMQ (reference sequence). The CDR3 length is 14 residues. Trimming stripped 4 bases from V and 8 bases from J, with 17 bases between.

The chain links TRBV7-2 to TRBJ1-5, with D hard to call. V lost 0 bases and J lost 5, with 11 bases in between. The CDR3 is 15 residues long. Germline V gene lookup returns CDR1 SGHTA and CDR2 FQGNSA. CDR3 sequence (DNA): TGTGCCAGCAGCTTAGCTGGGCAGAGTTATCAGCCCCAGCATTTT. This gives the protein CASSLAGQSYQPQHF.

The chain uses TRBV19 and TRBJ1-5; the match to TRBD1 covers 7 bases. This CDR3 contains 16 residues. Germline CDR1 is LNHDA and CDR2 is SQIVND (reference sequence). The junction had 6 bases not matched to a gene; V was cut back by 4 bases and J by 0 bases. The CDR3 sequence is CASSRGQPNSNQPQHF. The CDR3 bases are TGTGCCAGTAGTAGGGGACAGCCAAATAGCAATCAGCCCCAGCATTTT.

V usage is TRBV19 and J usage is TRBJ2-7, with D tentatively TRBD2 (6 bases). There are 14 residues in the CDR3. Trimming pared 1 base from V and 0 bases from J, leaving 7 bases between. Germline V gene lookup returns CDR1 LNHDA and CDR2 SQIVND (reference sequence). The CDR3 DNA reads TGTGCCAGTAGTATAGTCGGGGGCTCCTACGAGCAGTACTTC. Translated: CASSIVGGSYEQYF.

The V gene is TRBV6-5, the J gene TRBJ2-1; 7 bases match TRBD2. The CDR3 length is 15 residues. V lost 2 bases and J lost 6; bases outside the gene matches: 7. Germline CDR1 is MNHEY and CDR2 is SVGAGI. CDR3 DNA: TGTGCCAGCAGTTACCTTGCGGGAGCAGGCAATGAGCAGTTCTTC. This sequence encodes CASSYLAGAGNEQFF.

This clone is a singleton in its sample. The genes are TRBV5-1 and TRBJ2-1; D gene uncertain. CDR3 length equals 14 residues. V was shortened by 1 base and J by 3 bases, with 8 bases between the two germline ends. Germline CDR1 is SGHRS and CDR2 is YFSETQ. The CDR3 spells CASSLQSGYNEQFF. CDR3 nucleotides: TGCGCCAGCAGCTTGCAGTCAGGCTACAATGAGCAGTTCTTC.

The CDR3 loop is CASSRLTLTGSREQETQYF. In DNA, the CDR3 is TGTGCCAGCAGTCGCCTTACCTTGACAGGGTCTAGGGAGCAAGAGACCCAGTACTTC. This chain connects TRBV28 to TRBJ2-5; 7 nucleotides line up with TRBD1. The CDR3 consists of 19 residues. Trimming at V came to 5 bases and at J to 2 bases, leaving 20 bases not matched to a gene. CDR1 and CDR2 from the germline V gene are MDHEN and SYDVKM.

V is TRBV2 and J is TRBJ2-3; D unresolved. The germline V gene encodes CDR1 SNHLY and CDR2 FYNNEI. The CDR3 totals 11 residues. The germline V and J ends were trimmed by 7 bases and 3 bases, with 5 bases remaining between them. The CDR3 loop is CASKLTDTQYF. CDR3 nucleotide sequence: TGTGCCAGCAAACTTACAGATACGCAGTATTTT.

The chain is built from TRBV15 and TRBJ1-1; 7 nucleotides match TRBD1. This CDR3 is 13 amino acids long. CDR1 and CDR2 (germline): LNHNV, YYDKDF (reference sequence). The J segment lost 4 bases and the V segment lost 8 bases, leaving 7 bases of the junction unmatched. The CDR3 region has the DNA TGTGCCACCGCGGGACAGTACGGCACTGAAGCTTTCTTT. It encodes CATAGQYGTEAFF.

This chain uses TRBV28 with TRBJ1-1; 7 bases fit TRBD1. Germline values: CDR1 MDHEN, CDR2 SYDVKM. This CDR3 region has 15 residues. V lost 6 bases, J lost 5 bases, and 12 bases stayed unmatched. The CDR3 nucleotides read TGTGCCAGCAGCCCCAGCCTACAGGGGAGGACTGAAGCTTTCTTT. It specifies CASSPSLQGRTEAFF.

This clone was seen a few times. This is likely a read error, given that the CDR3 carries no conserved phenylalanine or tryptophan at its end. The DNA is left out, because the CDR3 cannot be placed on it with certainty; the CDR3 is given as TCRdb lists it. This rearrangement joins TRBV15 to TRBJ1-1; the table's D call, TRBD1, has no DNA check behind it. In germline, CDR1 is LNHNV, CDR2 YYDKDF (reference sequence). The CDR3 spans 14 residues, counting both ends. The CDR3 spells CATSRDFAGTGFTG.

The chain is built from TRBV7-2 and TRBJ2-7, with 8 bases that match TRBD2. This CDR3 spans 15 amino acids. The germline CDR1 and CDR2 sequences are SGHTA and FQGNSA. J gave up 0 bases and V 2 bases, and 3 bases lay outside the gene matches. The CDR3, as DNA: TGTGCCAGCAGCTTAAGAAGCGGGGGCTCCTACGAGCAGTACTTC. Its translation: CASSLRSGGSYEQYF.